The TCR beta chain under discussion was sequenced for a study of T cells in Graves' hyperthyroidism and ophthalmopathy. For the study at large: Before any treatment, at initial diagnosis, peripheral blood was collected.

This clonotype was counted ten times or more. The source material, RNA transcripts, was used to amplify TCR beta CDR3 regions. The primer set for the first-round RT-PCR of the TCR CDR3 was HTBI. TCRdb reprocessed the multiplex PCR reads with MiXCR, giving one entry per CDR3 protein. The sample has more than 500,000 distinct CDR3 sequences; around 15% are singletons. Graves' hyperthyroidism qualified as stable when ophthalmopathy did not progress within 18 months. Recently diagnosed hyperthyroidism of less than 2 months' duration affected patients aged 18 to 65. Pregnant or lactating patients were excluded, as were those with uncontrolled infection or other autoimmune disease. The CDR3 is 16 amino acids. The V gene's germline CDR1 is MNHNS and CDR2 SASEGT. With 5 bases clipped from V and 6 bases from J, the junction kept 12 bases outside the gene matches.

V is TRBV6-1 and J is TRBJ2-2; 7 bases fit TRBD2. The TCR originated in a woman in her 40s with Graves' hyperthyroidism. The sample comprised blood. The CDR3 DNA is TGTGCCAGCAGTCCCGGACTAGAGGATGTTGCCGGGGAGCTGTTTTTT. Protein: CASSPGLEDVAGELFF.